This entry lists 18 T cell receptor beta chains sequenced from one sample in a study of vaccination and CD4 T cells after COVID-19. Their specific antigens are unknown. The treatment: roughly 10-day PBMC culture with coronavirus spike peptide pools or control peptides (ViraFEST assay). The Oncomine TCR Beta short-read assay sequenced DNA from cultured CD4+ T cells. TCRdb processed the PCR reads anew with MiXCR; each CDR3 protein has one entry. This table has around 17,000 distinct CDR3 sequences, approximately 55% appearing once. The sample was CD4+ T cells from blood, cultured in vitro. These receptor sequences come from a human donor who had recovered from COVID-19.

The chain employs TRBV5-4 and TRBJ1-6, with no clear D. The CDR3 is made up of 14 amino acids. Germline CDR1 reads SGHNT; CDR2 reads YYREEE (reference sequence). V lost 5 bases to trimming and J lost 3 bases, with 9 bases between them. The CDR3 is CASRGGLYNSPLHF. The CDR3 coding sequence is TGTGCCAGCAGGGGCGGCCTCTATAATTCACCCCTCCACTTT.

The J gene is TRBJ1-4, the V gene TRBV7-9, with D tentatively TRBD1 (6 bases). V shed 1 base and J shed 2 bases, with 11 bases lying between them. Germline CDR1 is SEHNR and CDR2 is FQNEAQ (reference sequence). The CDR3 length is 16 residues. CDR3 region: CASSLDTGRTNEKLFF. CDR3 nucleotides: TGTGCCAGCAGCTTAGATACAGGGCGGACTAATGAAAAACTGTTTTTT.

This clonotype was found a few times. V and J are TRBV7-9 and TRBJ1-3; D call uncertain. V was shortened by 1 base and J by 2 bases, with 12 bases between the two germline ends. The CDR3 sequence is 16 residues long. Germline V gene sequence: CDR1 SEHNR, CDR2 FQNEAQ (reference sequence). The CDR3 sequence is CASSLGGRIAGNTIYF. CDR3 coding DNA: TGTGCCAGCAGCTTAGGGGGTAGGATCGCTGGAAACACCATATATTTT.

This clonotype was detected a few times. The chain combines TRBV2 with TRBJ2-1; 8 bases line up with TRBD1. Germline V CDR1 and CDR2: SNHLY, FYNNEI. The CDR3 covers 12 residues. V was clipped by 8 bases and J by 6 bases; unmatched bases: 3. In DNA form, the CDR3 reads TGTGCCAGCGGCGACAGGGGCAATGAGCAGTTCTTC. It encodes CASGDRGNEQFF.

This clonotype was found a few times. The V gene is TRBV7-3, the J gene TRBJ2-2, with D tentatively TRBD1 (7 bases). V was cut by 4 bases and J by 1 base, with 13 bases left in between. In germline, CDR1 is SGHTA, CDR2 FQGTGA. CDR3 length equals 16 residues. For the CDR3, the DNA is TGTGCCAGCAGCTCCCACCAGGGGGGGAACACCGGGGAGCTGTTTTTT. Translating gives CASSSHQGGNTGELFF. Full variable domain (remainder filled in from reference TRBV7-3 and TRBJ2-2): GAGVSQTPSNKVTEKGKYVELRCDPISGHTALYWYRQSLGQGPEFLIYFQGTGAADDSGLPNDRFFAVRPEGSVSTLKIQRTERGDSAVYLCASSSHQGGNTGELFFGEGSRLTVL.

V gene TRBV7-6 combines with J gene TRBJ1-4; D is perhaps TRBD1 (6 bases). V dropped 5 bases and J dropped 6 bases, with 16 bases sitting between them. CDR3 length equals 15 residues. Germline CDR1 SGHVS, CDR2 FNYEAQ. This CDR3 is CASSPLTGSDEKLFF. The CDR3 DNA follows: TGTGCCAGCAGCCCGCTGACAGGCTCGGATGAAAAACTGTTTTTT.

The chain joins TRBV12-3 or TRBV12-4 to TRBJ2-1, with a tentative D call TRBD2 (5 bases). Trimming left V 6 bases short and J 0 bases short, with 15 bases between. The CDR3 loop spans 16 amino acids. The CDR3 DNA sequence: TGTGCCAGCAGCTCTATAGCGCCGAGCTCCTACAATGAGCAGTTCTTC. It is translated as CASSSIAPSSYNEQFF.

The V gene is TRBV7-8, the J gene TRBJ1-2; the D is unclear. V gave up 4 bases and J gave up 4 bases, with 10 bases separating them. The length of the CDR3 is 13 residues. The germline CDR1 and CDR2 sequences are SGHVS and FQNEAQ. The DNA of the CDR3 is TGTGCCAGCAGCTCGACCGCTCCCTATGGCTACACCTTC. Its protein product is CASSSTAPYGYTF.

The gene calls are TRBV15 and TRBJ2-5, with no clear D. V was trimmed by 0 bases and J by 2 bases, leaving 10 bases between them. From germline, CDR1 is LNHNV and CDR2 YYDKDF (reference sequence). This CDR3 is built from 15 residues. As DNA, the CDR3 is TGTGCCACCAGCAGAGATAGGGCGGAACAAGAGACCCAGTACTTC. Its translation: CATSRDRAEQETQYF.

This clonotype is large in the sample. V usage is TRBV29-1 and J usage is TRBJ1-2; D is perhaps TRBD1 (5 bases). The V end lost 5 bases, the J end lost 2 bases, and 6 bases lay between the germline ends. The CDR3 is 11 amino acids. Germline CDR1 reads SQVTM; CDR2 reads ANQGSEA. This CDR3 is CSVHRNYGYTF. The CDR3 coding sequence is TGCAGCGTTCACAGGAACTATGGCTACACCTTC.

This chain links TRBV6-5 with TRBJ1-4; D remains ambiguous. CDR1 MNHEY and CDR2 SVGAGI come from the germline V gene. V gave up 0 bases and J gave up 0 bases, with 8 bases separating them. The CDR3 is made up of 16 amino acids. CDR3 loop: CASSYSTPATNEKLFF. The CDR3 DNA follows: TGTGCCAGCAGTTACTCGACCCCCGCAACTAATGAAAAACTGTTTTTT.

This clonotype was found once. This sequence joins TRBV7-2 and TRBJ1-3; D gene ambiguous. The germline V gene has CDR1 SGHTA and CDR2 FQGNSA. V lost 4 bases, J lost 1 base, and 5 bases lay in between. The CDR3 has 13 amino acids. DNA for the CDR3: TGTGCCAGCAGCTATTATTCTGGAAACACCATATATTTT. Translated, it gives CASSYYSGNTIYF.

The chain links TRBV7-2 to TRBJ2-3, with D hard to call. The V gene's germline CDR1 is SGHTA and CDR2 FQGNSA. CDR3 length: 13 residues. With 3 bases removed from V and 9 bases from J, the gap between germline ends came to 13 bases. This CDR3 is CASSLGARRTQYF. The CDR3 coding sequence is TGTGCCAGCAGCTTGGGTGCTCGCCGGACGCAGTATTTT. The full variable domain, its missing parts supplied by reference TRBV7-2 and TRBJ2-3, is GAGVSQSPSNKVTEKGKDVELRCDPISGHTALYWYRQSLGQGLEFLIYFQGNSAPDKSGLPSDRFSAERTGGSVSTLTIQRTQQEDSAVYLCASSLGARRTQYFGPGTRLTVL.

The chain is built from TRBV6-5 and TRBJ1-2; 9 nucleotides agree with TRBD1. The V and J ends lost 2 bases and 2 bases, in that order; junction bases with no gene match: 3. CDR3 length: 15 residues. Germline V lookup: CDR1 MNHEY, CDR2 SVGAGI. CDR3 sequence reads: CASSYGTGNNYGYTF. In DNA form, the CDR3 reads TGTGCCAGCAGTTACGGGACAGGGAACAACTATGGCTACACCTTC.

This clonotype was seen more than once but under ten times. This CDR3 is CASSLTAAPEAFF. As DNA, the CDR3 is TGTGCCAGCAGCTTGACGGCGGCTCCCGAAGCTTTCTTT. The chain joins TRBV7-2 to TRBJ1-1; D call uncertain. Germline V CDR1 and CDR2: SGHTA, FQGNSA. The CDR3 runs 13 residues. V was cut by 3 bases and J by 8 bases, with 13 bases left in between.

CDR3 sequence (DNA): TGTGCCAGCAGCCGGACTCTGAACACCGGGGAGCTGTTTTTT. Translated: CASSRTLNTGELFF. The chain combines TRBV7-3 with TRBJ2-2; D possibly corresponds to TRBD2 (5 bases). Trimming removed 5 bases from V and 1 base from J, with 8 bases in between. From germline, CDR1 is SGHTA and CDR2 FQGTGA. The CDR3 extends over 14 amino acids.

This chain uses TRBV5-8 with TRBJ1-1; possibly TRBD1 for D (5 bases). The CDR3 consists of 13 residues. V lost 9 bases and J lost 7, with 19 bases in between. Germline V gene data show CDR1 as SGHTS and CDR2 as YDEGEE. The DNA for the CDR3 is TGTGCCACCACGGGACGAGGTCTCGTTGAAGCTTTCTTT. It codes for CATTGRGLVEAFF. The whole variable domain, filled in from reference TRBV5-8 and TRBJ1-1, reads EAGVTQSPTHLIKTRGQQATLRCSPISGHTSVYWYQQALGLGLQFLLWYDEGEERNRGNFPPRFSGRQFPNYSSELNVNALELEDSALYLCATTGRGLVEAFFGQGTRLTVV.

V is TRBV7-7 and J is TRBJ2-2; 9 bases agree with TRBD2. This CDR3 has 15 residues. The ends lost 5 bases at V and 5 bases at J; junction bases unmatched: 6. The V gene's germline CDR1 is SSHAT and CDR2 FNYEAQ (reference sequence). CDR3 sequence: CASSRIAGDTGELFF. CDR3 coding DNA: TGTGCCAGCAGCAGAATAGCGGGAGATACCGGGGAGCTGTTTTTT.